Below, 16 T cell receptor beta chains from the same sample are listed, as sequenced in a study of cytomegalovirus exposure and HLA in healthy donors. The PCR used 60 Vbeta and 13 Jbeta primers. Assay: immunoSEQ multiplex PCR; the TCRdb copy retains only in-frame clones and omits some. The table includes about 52,000 clones, approximately 52% detected once. Sample: PBMCs. These receptors came from a human donor in good health.

This clone was seen more than once but under ten times. This chain connects TRBV7-2 to TRBJ2-6; D not resolved. Germline lookup yields CDR1 SGHTA and CDR2 FQGNSA. The CDR3 is 16 amino acids. The ends were cut back, 3 bases at V and 1 base at J, with 10 bases in the middle. The CDR3 DNA follows: TGTGCCAGCAGCTTGTACACCCCTTCTGGGGCCAACGTCCTGACTTTC. Amino acids: CASSLYTPSGANVLTF.

With respect to this clone: One end of the junction varies from germline; a read error may be responsible. The rearrangement uses TRBV7-9 and TRBJ2-5, with D tentatively TRBD1 (6 bases). The germline V gene encodes CDR1 SEHNR and CDR2 FQNEAQ (reference sequence). CDR3 length equals 16 residues. The CDR3 region is CSSSRLLGGSQETQYF. The CDR3 coding sequence is TGTTCCAGCAGCCGCCTCCTAGGGGGTTCCCAAGAGACCCAGTACTTC.

About this clone itself: An end of the junction does not agree with germline; a read error may underlie this. This chain links TRBV6-5 with TRBJ1-2, with D uncertain. This CDR3 comprises 14 residues. Germline CDR1 is MNHEY and CDR2 is SVGAGI. Here the CDR3 DNA reads TGTGCCAGCCTGGACCTCCAGAAGGACTATGGCTACCCCTTC. This translates into CASLDLQKDYGYPF.

This clone appeared a single time. V usage is TRBV9 and J usage is TRBJ2-5; D unresolved. Germline values: CDR1 SGDLS, CDR2 YYNGEE. The CDR3 is made up of 14 amino acids. The germline V and J ends were trimmed by 0 bases and 5 bases, with 11 bases remaining between them. The CDR3 DNA sequence: TGTGCCAGCAGCGTAGACATTCAGCGTGAGACCCAGTACTTC. Amino acid sequence: CASSVDIQRETQYF.

The chain employs TRBV9 and TRBJ2-3, with 8 bases lining up with TRBD1. CDR3 length: 15 residues. Trimming took 0 bases from V and 4 from J; bases not matched to a gene: 4. The germline gives CDR1 SGDLS, CDR2 YYNGEE. CDR3 amino acids: CASSVGRTGPDTQYF. In DNA, the CDR3 is TGTGCCAGCAGCGTAGGGCGGACAGGGCCAGATACGCAGTATTTT.

The chain couples TRBV4-2 to TRBJ2-7, with 7 bases identical to TRBD1. Unmatched junction bases numbered 5, after V lost 1 base and J lost 5 bases. This CDR3 has 14 residues. Germline lookup yields CDR1 LGHNA and CDR2 YNFKEQ. CDR3: CASSQGQGRNEQYF. The CDR3 bases are TGTGCCAGCAGCCAAGGACAGGGAAGGAACGAGCAGTACTTC.

This chain uses TRBV18 with TRBJ1-5, with 8 bases that match TRBD1. The V and J ends lost 4 bases and 1 base, in that order; junction bases with no gene match: 3. The germline V gene has CDR1 KGHSH and CDR2 LQKENI. This CDR3 has 15 residues. The CDR3 sequence: CASSLRQGSNQPQHF. The CDR3 DNA follows: TGTGCCAGCTCACTACGACAGGGGAGCAATCAGCCCCAGCATTTT. The full variable domain, its missing parts supplied by reference TRBV18 and TRBJ1-5, is NAGVMQNPRHLVRRRGQEARLRCSPMKGHSHVYWYRQLPEEGLKFMVYLQKENIIDESGMPKERFSAEFPKEGPSILRIQQVVRGDSAAYFCASSLRQGSNQPQHFGDGTRLSIL.

The CDR3 is CASRNREHYEQYF. The CDR3 nucleotides are TGTGCCAGCCGTAACCGGGAGCACTACGAGCAGTACTTC. V usage is TRBV7-9 and J usage is TRBJ2-7, with a weak D call TRBD2 (6 bases). The germline V gene has CDR1 SEHNR and CDR2 FQNEAQ (reference sequence). The CDR3 spans 13 residues. V was clipped by 8 bases and J by 3 bases, with 14 bases between them. Combining the CDR3 with reference TRBV7-9 and TRBJ2-7 gives the whole variable domain DTGVSQNPRHKITKRGQNVTFRCDPISEHNRLYWYRQTLGQGPEFLTYFQNEAQLEKSRLLSDRFSAERPKGSFSTLEIQRTEQGDSAMYLCASRNREHYEQYFGPGTRLTVT.

V gene TRBV5-6 combines with J gene TRBJ2-3; 8 positions agree with TRBD2. With 4 bases clipped from V and 5 bases from J, the junction kept 12 bases outside the gene matches. CDR3 length: 16 residues. The V gene's germline CDR1 is SGHDT and CDR2 YYEEEE. Here the CDR3 reads CASSLPGGPIQDTQYF. In DNA, the CDR3 is TGTGCCAGCAGCCTACCGGGGGGGCCGATACAAGATACGCAGTATTTT.

In its sample, this clone was seen a few times. This sequence joins TRBV6-5 and TRBJ1-2; 8 bases are a match to TRBD1. Germline V CDR1 and CDR2: MNHEY, SVGAGI. CDR3 length: 13 residues. V shed 2 bases and J 10 bases; nucleotides not matched to a gene: 6. The CDR3 spells CASSYQDRAVYTF. CDR3 coding DNA: TGTGCCAGCAGTTACCAGGACAGGGCTGTCTACACCTTC.

The chain joins TRBV5-1 to TRBJ2-6; 11 nucleotides match TRBD1. V shed 4 bases and J 4 bases; nucleotides not matched to a gene: 13. The CDR3 is 19 residues long. Germline CDR1 reads SGHRS; CDR2 reads YFSETQ. CDR3: CASSPSRTGGASGANVLTF. Written as DNA, the CDR3 is TGCGCCAGCAGCCCCTCCCGGACAGGGGGCGCTTCCGGGGCCAACGTCCTGACTTTC.

This clone has a handful of counts. The rearrangement uses TRBV27 and TRBJ2-2, with TRBD2 matching 11 bases. Germline CDR1 MNHEY, CDR2 SMNVEV (reference sequence). Trimming took 2 bases from V and 8 from J; bases not matched to a gene: 10. The CDR3 is 17 residues long. CDR3 in DNA: TGTGCCAGCAGTTTAGCGGTAGCGGGGGGGCCAGGTGGGGAGCTGTTTTTT. As protein: CASSLAVAGGPGGELFF.

This chain joins TRBV5-4 and TRBJ2-7; D gene ambiguous. V lost 3 bases to trimming and J lost 5 bases, with 9 bases between them. Germline CDR1 and CDR2: SGHNT and YYREEE (reference sequence). The CDR3 is 12 residues long. DNA of the CDR3: TGTGCCAGCAGCTACATCCGCAACGAGCAGTACTTC. This sequence encodes CASSYIRNEQYF. The whole variable domain, remainder taken from reference TRBV5-4 and TRBJ2-7, is ETGVTQSPTHLIKTRGQQVTLRCSSQSGHNTVSWYQQALGQGPQFIFQYYREEENGRGNFPPRFSGLQFPNYSSELNVNALELDDSALYLCASSYIRNEQYFGPGTRLTVT.

V usage is TRBV30 and J usage is TRBJ1-2; D gene unclear. The V end lost 2 bases, the J end lost 2 bases, and 9 bases lay between the germline ends. This CDR3 spans 13 amino acids. Germline V CDR1 and CDR2: GTSNPN, SVGIG (reference sequence). The CDR3 protein is CAWSLERNYGYTF. CDR3 sequence (DNA): TGTGCCTGGAGTCTAGAGCGGAACTATGGCTACACCTTC.

This clone has a handful of counts. The chain recombines TRBV19 with TRBJ2-3; 12 nucleotides agree with TRBD2. The germline V gene encodes CDR1 LNHDA and CDR2 SQIVND (reference sequence). The ends lost 7 bases at V and 3 bases at J; junction bases unmatched: 8. The length of the CDR3 is 16 residues. The CDR3 DNA is TGTGCCAGTACCATCGGACTAGCGGGAACTACAGATACGCAGTATTTT. This sequence encodes CASTIGLAGTTDTQYF. Based on the CDR3 plus reference TRBV19 and TRBJ2-3, the full variable domain is DGGITQSPKYLFRKEGQNVTLSCEQNLNHDAMYWYRQDPGQGLRLIYYSQIVNDFQKGDIAEGYSVSREKKESFPLTVTSAQKNPTAFYLCASTIGLAGTTDTQYFGPGTRLTVL.

This clone was picked up a small number of times. The chain is built from TRBV19 and TRBJ2-5; D possibly corresponds to TRBD2 (6 bases). Trimming pared 3 bases from V and 4 bases from J, leaving 15 bases between. Germline loops: CDR1 LNHDA, CDR2 SQIVND (reference sequence). This CDR3 comprises 15 residues. The CDR3 sequence: CASSMVGGMGETQYF. The DNA of the CDR3 is TGTGCCAGTAGTATGGTCGGAGGGATGGGAGAGACCCAGTACTTC.